A selection of T cell receptor beta chains follows, all from one sample in a study of OX40 agonist ivuxolimab in advanced cancers. The data were produced by immunoSEQ multiplex PCR, yet TCRdb's version contains in-frame clones alone and is incomplete. The table has about 25,000 clones, roughly 78% seen once; the top ten hold approximately 1.5%. This specimen was CD4+ or CD8+ T cells sorted from blood, taken in a trial of the OX40 agonist ivuxolimab. These receptors were obtained from an adult with an advanced solid tumor such as melanoma, head and neck, liver or kidney cancer. Each CDR3 is given with its conserved first and last residue. The order of the fields is CDR3 DNA, CDR3 protein, D gene, clone size, V gene, J gene. A D gene is named only where the DNA matches it firmly. Clone size is not always given. Where it is, it says once, few, many or a class for expanded clones.

CDR3 DNA: TGTGCCAGCAGCCTTCGGGGCGGGGGAAGCACAGATACGCAGTATTTT
CDR3 protein: CASSLRGGGSTDTQYF
D gene: TRBD2
clone size: .
V gene: TRBV11-2
J gene: TRBJ2-3

CDR3 DNA: TGCGCCAGCAGCTTGGGACCGGGGGGCCTTAATGAGCAGTTCTTC
CDR3 protein: CASSLGPGGLNEQFF
D gene: .
clone size: .
V gene: TRBV5-1
J gene: TRBJ2-1

CDR3 DNA: TGTGCCAGCAGCTTAGTGGGGGGGGGCACAGATACGCAGTATTTT
CDR3 protein: CASSLVGGGTDTQYF
D gene: TRBD2
clone size: .
V gene: TRBV7-9
J gene: TRBJ2-3

CDR3 DNA: TGTGCCAGCAGCCCCGGGACAGCCTCCTATGGCTACACCTTC
CDR3 protein: CASSPGTASYGYTF
D gene: TRBD1
clone size: .
V gene: TRBV7-2
J gene: TRBJ1-2

CDR3 DNA: TGTGCCAGCAGCCAGGACGGGACTGGAAACTACGAGCAGTACTTC
CDR3 protein: CASSQDGTGNYEQYF
D gene: .
clone size: .
V gene: TRBV7-9
J gene: TRBJ2-7

CDR3 DNA: TGCGCCAGCAGCTTGGAAAGCCAGGGGGGGTTCACTGAAGCTTTCTTT
CDR3 protein: CASSLESQGGFTEAFF
D gene: TRBD1
clone size: .
V gene: TRBV5-1
J gene: TRBJ1-1

CDR3 DNA: TGTGCCAGCCGGCGACAGGGGCTATTGGATGAGCAGTTCTTC
CDR3 protein: CASRRQGLLDEQFF
D gene: TRBD1
clone size: .
V gene: TRBV7-3
J gene: TRBJ2-1

CDR3 DNA: TGTGCCAGCAGCTCAGGGGGGGGGCTATTGAACACTGAAGCTTTCTTT
CDR3 protein: CASSSGGGLLNTEAFF
D gene: TRBD1
clone size: .
V gene: TRBV9
J gene: TRBJ1-1

CDR3 DNA: TGTGCCAGCGGTGCCGAAGGGAAACTGTTTTTT
CDR3 protein: CASGAEGKLFF
D gene: .
clone size: .
V gene: TRBV28
J gene: TRBJ1-4

CDR3 DNA: TGTGCCAGCAGCCGTCCCGGGACTAGCGGGAGGGCCCTGGGCACAGATACGCAGTATTTT
CDR3 protein: CASSRPGTSGRALGTDTQYF
D gene: TRBD2
clone size: .
V gene: TRBV9
J gene: TRBJ2-3

CDR3 DNA: TGTGCCAGCAGCTTATCGGGGTCCGGGGAGCTGTTTTTT
CDR3 protein: CASSLSGSGELFF
D gene: .
clone size: .
V gene: TRBV7-9
J gene: TRBJ2-2

CDR3 DNA: TGTGCCAGCAGCGTAGGGCTTCTCAAAAACATTCAGTACTTC
CDR3 protein: CASSVGLLKNIQYF
D gene: .
clone size: .
V gene: TRBV9
J gene: TRBJ2-4

CDR3 DNA: TGTGCCAGCTCACCAAACTTCGGGGCCAACGTCCTGACTTTC
CDR3 protein: CASSPNFGANVLTF
D gene: .
clone size: .
V gene: TRBV18
J gene: TRBJ2-6

CDR3 DNA: TGTGCCAGCAGTCCCGATTACAGGGGGAACGAGCAGTACTTC
CDR3 protein: CASSPDYRGNEQYF
D gene: TRBD1
clone size: .
V gene: TRBV27
J gene: TRBJ2-7

CDR3 DNA: TGTGCCAGCAGCTTCTGGGGGGAGGACTACAATGAGCAGTTCTTC
CDR3 protein: CASSFWGEDYNEQFF
D gene: .
clone size: .
V gene: TRBV11-2
J gene: TRBJ2-1

CDR3 DNA: TGTGCCAGCACCCTTTATTACCGTACAGGAAACACCGGGGAGCTGTTTTTT
CDR3 protein: CASTLYYRTGNTGELFF
D gene: .
clone size: .
V gene: TRBV7-9
J gene: TRBJ2-2

CDR3 DNA: TGTGCCTGGAGTGTATCTGAAAAACTGTTTTTT
CDR3 protein: CAWSVSEKLFF
D gene: .
clone size: .
V gene: TRBV30
J gene: TRBJ1-4

CDR3 DNA: TGTGCCACCAGCCCTACTCCCCCTGACAGAAATATCTACGAGCAGTACTTC
CDR3 protein: CATSPTPPDRNIYEQYF
D gene: .
clone size: .
V gene: TRBV15
J gene: TRBJ2-7

CDR3 DNA: TGTGCCAGCAGCTTGGGACACACCACAGATACGCAGTATTTT
CDR3 protein: CASSLGHTTDTQYF
D gene: .
clone size: few
V gene: TRBV11-3
J gene: TRBJ2-3

CDR3 DNA: TGTGCCAGCAGCCAGGGGGGATCTGGGGCCAACGTCCTGACTTTC
CDR3 protein: CASSQGGSGANVLTF
D gene: .
clone size: .
V gene: TRBV7-3
J gene: TRBJ2-6

CDR3 DNA: TGTGCCAGCAGTCCCCAGGGGTTTTCACCCCTCCACTTT
CDR3 protein: CASSPQGFSPLHF
D gene: .
clone size: .
V gene: TRBV28
J gene: TRBJ1-6

CDR3 DNA: TGTGCCAGCAGCCCAGGACTAGCAACAGATACGCAGTATTTT
CDR3 protein: CASSPGLATDTQYF
D gene: TRBD2
clone size: .
V gene: TRBV7-2
J gene: TRBJ2-3

CDR3 DNA: TGTGCCAGCAGTTCCGGGCCTCCCTCCTACGAGCAGTACTTC
CDR3 protein: CASSSGPPSYEQYF
D gene: .
clone size: .
V gene: TRBV2
J gene: TRBJ2-7